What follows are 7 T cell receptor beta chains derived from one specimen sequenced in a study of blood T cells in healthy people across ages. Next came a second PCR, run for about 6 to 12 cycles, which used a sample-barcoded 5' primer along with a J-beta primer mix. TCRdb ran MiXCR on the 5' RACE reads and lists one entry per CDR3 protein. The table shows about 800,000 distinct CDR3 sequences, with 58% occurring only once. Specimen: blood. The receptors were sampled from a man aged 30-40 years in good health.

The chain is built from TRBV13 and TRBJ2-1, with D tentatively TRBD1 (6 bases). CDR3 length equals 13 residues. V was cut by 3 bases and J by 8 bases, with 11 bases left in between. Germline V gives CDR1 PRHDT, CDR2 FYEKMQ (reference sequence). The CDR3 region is CASSLAGVYEQFF. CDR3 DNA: TGTGCCAGCAGCTTGGCAGGGGTTTATGAGCAGTTCTTC.

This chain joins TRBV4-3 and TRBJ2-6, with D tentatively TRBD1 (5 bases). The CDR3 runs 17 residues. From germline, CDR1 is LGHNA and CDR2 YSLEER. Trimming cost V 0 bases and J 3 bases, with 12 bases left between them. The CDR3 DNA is TGCGCCAGCAGCCAAGATACGACAGTAAATGGGGCCAACGTCCTGACTTTC. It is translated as CASSQDTTVNGANVLTF.

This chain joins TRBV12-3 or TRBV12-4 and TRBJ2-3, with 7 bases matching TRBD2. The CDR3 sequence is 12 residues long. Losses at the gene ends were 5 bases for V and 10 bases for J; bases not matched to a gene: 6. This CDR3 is CASSISGDPQYF. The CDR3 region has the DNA TGTGCCAGCAGTATAAGCGGGGACCCGCAGTATTTT.

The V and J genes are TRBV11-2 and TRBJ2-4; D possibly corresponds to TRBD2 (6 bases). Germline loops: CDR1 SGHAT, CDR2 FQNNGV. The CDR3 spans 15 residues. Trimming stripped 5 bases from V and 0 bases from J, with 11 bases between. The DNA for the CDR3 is TGTGCCAGCAGCCGCGGGACCTTAGCCAAAAACATTCAGTACTTC. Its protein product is CASSRGTLAKNIQYF.

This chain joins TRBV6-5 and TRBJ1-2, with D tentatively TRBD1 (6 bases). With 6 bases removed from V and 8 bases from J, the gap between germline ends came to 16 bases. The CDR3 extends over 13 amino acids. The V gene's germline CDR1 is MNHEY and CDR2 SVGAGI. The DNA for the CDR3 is TGTGCCAGCAGCCCCGGGGGGGCAGGAGGCTACACCTTC. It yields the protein CASSPGGAGGYTF.

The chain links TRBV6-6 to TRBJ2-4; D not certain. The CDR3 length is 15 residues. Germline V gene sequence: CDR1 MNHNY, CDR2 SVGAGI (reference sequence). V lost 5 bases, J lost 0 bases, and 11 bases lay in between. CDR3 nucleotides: TGTGCCAGCAGTAGCCTAGTGATAGCCAAAAACATTCAGTACTTC. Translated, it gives CASSSLVIAKNIQYF.

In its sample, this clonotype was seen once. The CDR3 loop is CASSLEGGPTDTQYF. In DNA, the CDR3 is TGTGCCAGCAGCCTAGAAGGGGGTCCCACAGATACGCAGTATTTT. The rearrangement uses TRBV13 and TRBJ2-3, with D possibly TRBD1 on 6 matching bases. Trimming stripped 5 bases from V and 2 bases from J, with 14 bases between. Germline V gives CDR1 PRHDT, CDR2 FYEKMQ (reference sequence). The length of the CDR3 is 15 residues.